This T cell receptor beta chain appears in the sequencing data of a study of T cell responses to AZD1222 COVID-19 vaccine. A remark on this clone: Its antigen is undetermined.

V dropped 6 bases and J dropped 8; count of bases not matched to a gene: 8. Per germline, CDR1 MNHEY and CDR2 SVGAGI. The CDR3 has 14 amino acids. Sequencing was performed with immunoSEQ multiplex PCR; in TCRdb, only in-frame clones are kept and a portion is missing. The data show 150,000 to 200,000 clones, with about 94% seen just once and 7.5% to 9.5% held by the top ten. Study-level points and caveats: Vaccination with two AZD1222 doses was followed by a rise in Spike-specific TCR breadth and depth. Clonal diversity may have been underestimated, and the donors were mostly white British, with more females than males. Just a handful of AZD1222 recipients tested seropositive at baseline. Repertoire sampling occurred only after the peak T cell response.

This specimen consisted of peripheral blood, obtained on day 0 of AZD1222 vaccination. This clonotype was sampled from an adult in good health. The chain uses TRBV6-5 and TRBJ1-4; the match to TRBD1 covers 8 bases. CDR3 nucleotides: TGTGCCAGCAGGGATCGGACAGGGAACGAAAAACTGTTTTTT. Protein product: CASRDRTGNEKLFF.